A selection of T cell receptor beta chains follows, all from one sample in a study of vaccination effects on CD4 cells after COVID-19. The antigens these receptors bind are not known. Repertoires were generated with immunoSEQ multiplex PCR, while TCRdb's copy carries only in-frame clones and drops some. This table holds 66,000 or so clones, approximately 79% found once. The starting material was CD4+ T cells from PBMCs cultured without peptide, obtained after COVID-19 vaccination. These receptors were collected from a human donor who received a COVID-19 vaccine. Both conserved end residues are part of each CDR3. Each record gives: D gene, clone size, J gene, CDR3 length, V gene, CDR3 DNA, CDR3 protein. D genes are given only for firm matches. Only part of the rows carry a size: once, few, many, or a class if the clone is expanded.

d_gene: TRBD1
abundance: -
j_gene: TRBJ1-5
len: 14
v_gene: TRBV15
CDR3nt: TGTGCCACCAGCAGGGGGAGGGGGCTGCAGCCCCAGCATTTT
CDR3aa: CATSRGRGLQPQHF

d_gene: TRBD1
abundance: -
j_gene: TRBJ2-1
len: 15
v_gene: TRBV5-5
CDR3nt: TGTGCCAGCAGCCCGACAGGGACATCCTACAATGAGCAGTTCTTC
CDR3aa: CASSPTGTSYNEQFF

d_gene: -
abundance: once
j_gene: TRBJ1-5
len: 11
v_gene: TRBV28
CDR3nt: TGTGCCAGCAGTCCGAATCAGCCCCAGCATTTT
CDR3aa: CASSPNQPQHF

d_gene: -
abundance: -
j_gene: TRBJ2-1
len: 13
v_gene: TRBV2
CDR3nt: TGTGCCAGCCAGTCGGGCAGGGTCAATGAGCAGTTCTTC
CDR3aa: CASQSGRVNEQFF

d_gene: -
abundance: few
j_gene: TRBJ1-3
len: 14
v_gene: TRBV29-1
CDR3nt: TGCAGCGTTAAACTCGGAGCAGGCGGAAACACCATATATTTT
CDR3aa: CSVKLGAGGNTIYF

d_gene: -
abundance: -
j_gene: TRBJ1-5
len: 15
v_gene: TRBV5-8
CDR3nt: TGTGCCAGCAGCTTGGAAGTCAGGGTAAATCAGCCCCAGCATTTT
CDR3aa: CASSLEVRVNQPQHF

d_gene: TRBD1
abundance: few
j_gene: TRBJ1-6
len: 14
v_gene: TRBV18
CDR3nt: TGTGCCAGCTCCCCCGGGACAGGGTTTTCACCCCTCCACTTT
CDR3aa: CASSPGTGFSPLHF

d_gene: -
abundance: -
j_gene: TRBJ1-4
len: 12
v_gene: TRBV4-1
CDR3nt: TGCGCCAGCAGCCAATCCAGAGAAAAACTGTTTTTT
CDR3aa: CASSQSREKLFF

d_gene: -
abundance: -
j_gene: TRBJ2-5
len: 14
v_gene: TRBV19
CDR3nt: TGTGCCAGTAGTATAGGCCAGCTGCAAGAGACCCAGTACTTC
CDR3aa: CASSIGQLQETQYF

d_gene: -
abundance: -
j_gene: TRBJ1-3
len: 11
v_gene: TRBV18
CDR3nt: TGTGCCAGCTCGAAGGAAGACACCATATATTTT
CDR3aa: CASSKEDTIYF

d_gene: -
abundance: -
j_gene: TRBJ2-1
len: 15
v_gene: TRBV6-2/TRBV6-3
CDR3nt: TGTGCCAGCAGTTCCCGGGGGGCATCCTACAATGAGCAGTTCTTC
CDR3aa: CASSSRGASYNEQFF

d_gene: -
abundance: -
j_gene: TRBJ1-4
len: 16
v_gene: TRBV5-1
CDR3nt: TGCGCCAGCAGCATGGGGGTTGGGGCAGCAAATGAAAAACTGTTTTTT
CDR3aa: CASSMGVGAANEKLFF

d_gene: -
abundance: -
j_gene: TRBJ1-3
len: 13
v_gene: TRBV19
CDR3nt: TGTGCCAGTAGTTGGGACACTGGAAACACCATATATTTT
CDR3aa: CASSWDTGNTIYF

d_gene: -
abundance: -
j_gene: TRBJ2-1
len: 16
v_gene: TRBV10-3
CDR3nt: TGTGCCATCAGTAAGGACAGCGCCCGGTCCTACAATGAGCAGTTCTTC
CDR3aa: CAISKDSARSYNEQFF

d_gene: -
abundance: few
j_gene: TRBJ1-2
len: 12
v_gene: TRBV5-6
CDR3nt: TGTGCCAGCAGCTTGTCAGGCTATGGCTACACCTTC
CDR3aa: CASSLSGYGYTF

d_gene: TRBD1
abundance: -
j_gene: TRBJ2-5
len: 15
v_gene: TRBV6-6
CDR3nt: TGTGCCAGCAGACAACAGGGACAGCAGAGAGGGACCCAGTACTTC
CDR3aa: CASRQQGQQRGTQYF

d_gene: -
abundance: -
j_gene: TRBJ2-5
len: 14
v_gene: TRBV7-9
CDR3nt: TGTGCCAGCAGCTTAGCGGGGGCCAAAGAGACCCAGTACTTC
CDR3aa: CASSLAGAKETQYF

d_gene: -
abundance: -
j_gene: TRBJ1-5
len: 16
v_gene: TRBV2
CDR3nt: TGTGCCAGCAGTGACTGGGGCAGGGGATACAATCAGCCCCAGCATTTT
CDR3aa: CASSDWGRGYNQPQHF

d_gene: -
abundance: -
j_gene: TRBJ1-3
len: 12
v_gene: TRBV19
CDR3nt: TGTGCCAGCACGGGGACTCAGAACACCATATATTTT
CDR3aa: CASTGTQNTIYF

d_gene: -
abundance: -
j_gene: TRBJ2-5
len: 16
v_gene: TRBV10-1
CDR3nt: TGCGCCAGCAGTGAGTCACCGGCTAGTCTTAGAGAGACCCAGTACTTC
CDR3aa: CASSESPASLRETQYF

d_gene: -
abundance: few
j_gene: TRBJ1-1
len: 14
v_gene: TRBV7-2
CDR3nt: TGTGCCAGCAGCGCCACAGGGTTCAACACTGAAGCTTTCTTT
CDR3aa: CASSATGFNTEAFF

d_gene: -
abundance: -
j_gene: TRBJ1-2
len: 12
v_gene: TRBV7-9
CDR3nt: TGTGCCACCATAACAGGGTACTATGGCTACACCTTC
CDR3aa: CATITGYYGYTF

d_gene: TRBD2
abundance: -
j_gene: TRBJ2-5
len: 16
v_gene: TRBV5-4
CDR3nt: TGTGCCAGCAGCTCTACTAGCGGGGGGAACCAAGAGACCCAGTACTTC
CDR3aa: CASSSTSGGNQETQYF

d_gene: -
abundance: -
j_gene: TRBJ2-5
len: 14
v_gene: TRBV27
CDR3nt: TGTGCCAGCAGTATCCCAGGGAGGAAGGAGACCCAGTACTTC
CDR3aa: CASSIPGRKETQYF

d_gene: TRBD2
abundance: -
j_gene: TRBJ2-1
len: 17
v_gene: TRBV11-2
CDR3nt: TGTGCCAGCAGCTTAGATCCCCCGGGGGGTATCAACAATGAGCAGTTCTTC
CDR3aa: CASSLDPPGGINNEQFF

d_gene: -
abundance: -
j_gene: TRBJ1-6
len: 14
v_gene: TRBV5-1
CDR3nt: TGCGCCAGCAGCTCCGGAATGTTAGGTTCACCCCTCCACTTT
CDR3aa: CASSSGMLGSPLHF

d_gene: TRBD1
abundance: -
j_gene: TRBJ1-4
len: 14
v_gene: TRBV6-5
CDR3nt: TGTGCCAGCAGAGACCAGGGGGCGGGTGAAAAACTGTTTTTT
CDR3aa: CASRDQGAGEKLFF